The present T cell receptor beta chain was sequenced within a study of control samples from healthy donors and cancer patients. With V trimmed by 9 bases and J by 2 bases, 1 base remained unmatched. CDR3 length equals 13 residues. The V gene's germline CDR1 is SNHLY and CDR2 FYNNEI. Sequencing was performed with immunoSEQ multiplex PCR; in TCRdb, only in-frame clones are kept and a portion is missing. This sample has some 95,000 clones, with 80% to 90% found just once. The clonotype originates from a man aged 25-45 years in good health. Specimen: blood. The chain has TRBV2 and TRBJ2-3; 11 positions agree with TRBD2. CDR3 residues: CASSGRDTDTQYF. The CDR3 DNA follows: TGTGCCAGTAGCGGGAGGGACACAGATACGCAGTATTTT.